This entry lists 11 T cell receptor beta chains sequenced from one sample in a study of T cells after yellow fever vaccination. TCRdb reanalysed the 5' RACE reads using MiXCR and keeps one entry per CDR3 protein. The sample shows under 200,000 distinct CDR3 sequences, approximately 11% of them seen only once. The sample in question was CD8+ T cells sorted from PBMCs, obtained 15 days after the yellow fever booster vaccination. The receptor set was obtained from a man aged 18 to 29 who received the YFV17D yellow fever vaccine.

V and J are TRBV6-5 and TRBJ1-5; 9 bases map to TRBD1. CDR1 and CDR2 (germline): MNHEY, SVGAGI. The CDR3 covers 16 residues. The J segment lost 6 bases and the V segment lost 4 bases, leaving 10 bases of the junction unmatched. The CDR3 DNA reads TGTGCCAGCAGTTTAACCGCCGGGACAGGGAGTCAGCCCCAGCATTTT. It codes for CASSLTAGTGSQPQHF.

The chain recombines TRBV3-1 with TRBJ1-3; D call uncertain. V was pared by 8 bases and J by 4 bases, with 6 bases between. The length of the CDR3 is 11 residues. Germline CDR1 is LGHDT and CDR2 is YNNKEL (reference sequence). The CDR3 is CASFSGNTIYF. The CDR3 coding sequence is TGTGCCAGCTTTAGCGGAAACACCATATATTTT.

The chain carries TRBV3-2 and TRBJ1-6; TRBD1, the D gene given by the table, was not confirmed from the DNA. TRBV3-2 is a pseudogene segment. The CDR3 consists of 15 residues. CDR3 sequence: CASISTGIGNSPLHF. The CDR3 DNA reads TGTGCCAGCATCTCGACAGGGATCGGTAATTCACCCCTCCACTTT.

This clonotype was seen ten or more times. The V call is TRBV5-1, the J call TRBJ2-3, with 7 positions matching TRBD2. J gave up 5 bases and V 5 bases, and 11 bases lay outside the gene matches. The V gene's germline CDR1 is SGHRS and CDR2 YFSETQ. The CDR3 extends over 15 amino acids. The CDR3 bases are TGCGCCAGCAGGCAGGGACTACTAGGCGGAGATACGCAGTATTTT. Its translation: CASRQGLLGGDTQYF.

There are many counts of this clonotype. This sequence joins TRBV7-2 and TRBJ2-2, with TRBD1 as a possible D gene (6 bases). Trimming took off 5 bases at V and 3 bases at J, with 19 bases between the two ends. This CDR3 is 17 amino acids long. Germline CDR1 reads SGHTA; CDR2 reads FQGNSA. The CDR3 DNA reads as TGTGCCAGCAGCCTATCCCCCAAGGGGACATACACCGGGGAGCTGTTTTTT. Its translation is CASSLSPKGTYTGELFF.

The CDR3 coding sequence is TGTGCCAGCAGTTTAGAGCGGGGGCCCCTGAGCGCGCAGTATTTT. Its translation is CASSLERGPLSAQYF. The chain has TRBV28 and TRBJ2-3; 8 bases are shared with TRBD2. V gave up 2 bases and J gave up 10 bases; unmatched junction bases: 11. CDR3 length equals 15 residues. Germline V gene data show CDR1 as MDHEN and CDR2 as SYDVKM. The full variable domain, rest sourced from reference TRBV28 and TRBJ2-3, is DVKVTQSSRYLVKRTGEKVFLECVQDMDHENMFWYRQDPGLGLRLIYFSYDVKMKEKGDIPEGYSVSREKKERFSLILESASTNQTSMYLCASSLERGPLSAQYFGPGTRLTVL.

The rearrangement joins TRBV20-1 to TRBJ2-1, with D possibly TRBD2 on 5 matching bases. The CDR3 has 14 amino acids. Trimming shortened V by 6 bases and J by 3 bases, and 15 bases separated the two germline ends. The germline V gene has CDR1 DFQATT and CDR2 SNEGSKA (reference sequence). The CDR3 DNA reads TGCAGTGCCGAGGGCCCAGCTATCTACAATGAGCAGTTCTTC. Translation: CSAEGPAIYNEQFF.

This clonotype has a handful of counts. This chain joins TRBV7-2 and TRBJ1-2, with a tentative D call TRBD1 (5 bases). The ends were cut back, 5 bases at V and 8 bases at J, with 15 bases in the middle. The CDR3 covers 13 residues. CDR1 and CDR2 from the germline V gene are SGHTA and FQGNSA. CDR3 in amino acids: CASSAGPVGGYTF. The CDR3 DNA follows: TGTGCCAGCAGCGCAGGGCCTGTCGGGGGCTACACCTTC. Full variable domain (remainder filled in from reference TRBV7-2 and TRBJ1-2): GAGVSQSPSNKVTEKGKDVELRCDPISGHTALYWYRQSLGQGLEFLIYFQGNSAPDKSGLPSDRFSAERTGGSVSTLTIQRTQQEDSAVYLCASSAGPVGGYTFGSGTRLTVV.

The V and J genes are TRBV2 and TRBJ2-1; perhaps TRBD1 as D (6 bases). V gave up 4 bases and J gave up 4 bases, with 14 bases separating them. Germline values: CDR1 SNHLY, CDR2 FYNNEI. The CDR3 contains 15 residues. CDR3 sequence (DNA): TGTGCCAGCAGTGTTTCCCCAGGGGTGTACAATGAGCAGTTCTTC. Translation gives CASSVSPGVYNEQFF.

This chain joins TRBV5-4 and TRBJ2-4; 9 bases are a match to TRBD1. V shed 2 bases and J 5 bases; nucleotides not matched to a gene: 5. Germline CDR1 reads SGHNT; CDR2 reads YYREEE (reference sequence). The CDR3 covers 15 residues. DNA for the CDR3: TGTGCCAGCAGCTTAAGCGGGACAGGGCAAAACATTCAGTACTTC. Protein sequence: CASSLSGTGQNIQYF.

The chain combines TRBV7-9 with TRBJ1-4; D ambiguous. V was cut by 5 bases and J by 10 bases, with 11 bases left in between. The CDR3 sequence is 12 residues long. Germline loops: CDR1 SEHNR, CDR2 FQNEAQ (reference sequence). CDR3 region: CASSEVSGKLFF. CDR3 sequence (DNA): TGTGCCAGCAGCGAAGTTTCGGGAAAACTGTTTTTT.